This T cell receptor beta chain was found in a study of blood T cell repertoires in COVID-19. Germline CDR1 and CDR2: SGHKS and YYEKEE (reference sequence). CDR3 length equals 13 residues. V lost 0 bases, J lost 8 bases, and 11 bases lay in between. Authors' methods: The assay estimated nucleated cells by amplifying reference gene primers. The method was immunoSEQ multiplex PCR; TCRdb's version includes in-frame clones alone and lacks a portion of them. Clone size and the V and J calls come from that table; the DNA yielded D and trimming. This sample carries 150,000 to 200,000 clones, 70% to 90% of them seen once, and the ten largest clones take 4.5% to 7.5%.

The origin of this receptor is a man aged 35 to 55 who had recovered from COVID-19. V is TRBV5-5 and J is TRBJ1-2; no reliable D call. Sequenced material: PBMCs or T cells enriched from blood (not recorded which). The CDR3 here is CASSLGGSRGYTF. CDR3 coding DNA: TGTGCCAGCAGCTTGGGCGGATCGAGAGGCTACACCTTC.